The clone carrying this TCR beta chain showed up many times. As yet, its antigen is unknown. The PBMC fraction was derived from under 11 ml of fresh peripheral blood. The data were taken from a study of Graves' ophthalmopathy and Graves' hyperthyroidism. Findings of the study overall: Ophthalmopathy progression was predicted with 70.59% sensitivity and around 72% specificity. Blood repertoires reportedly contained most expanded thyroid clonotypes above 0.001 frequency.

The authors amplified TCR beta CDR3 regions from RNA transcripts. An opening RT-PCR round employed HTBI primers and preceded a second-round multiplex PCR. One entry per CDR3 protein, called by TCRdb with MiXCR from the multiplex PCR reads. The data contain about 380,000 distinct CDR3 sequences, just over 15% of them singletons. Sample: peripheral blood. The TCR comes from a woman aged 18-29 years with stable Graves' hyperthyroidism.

The CDR3 nucleotides are TGTGCCAGCACCCACAGCCGGGACAGGGGTTTTTACGAGCAGTACTTC. Translation gives CASTHSRDRGFYEQYF. This sequence joins TRBV6-5 and TRBJ2-7; 10 nucleotides line up with TRBD1. This CDR3 spans 16 amino acids. The germline V gene has CDR1 MNHEY and CDR2 SVGAGI. J gave up 4 bases and V 7 bases, and 13 bases lay outside the gene matches.